This T cell receptor (beta chain) came from a study of identical twins. Germline loops: CDR1 LNHNV, CDR2 YYDKDF (reference sequence). The V gene lost 2 bases and the J gene lost 2 bases, with 6 bases spanning the gap. The CDR3 length is 13 residues. This clonotype was counted many times. The antigen is undetermined. Study results and limitations: High-abundance cord blood beta clonotypes had fewer insertions; memory repertoires showed none. Conclusions leaned on cross-sectional statistical analysis and did not track the same donors over time. In monozygotic twins, models underestimated the sharing of out-of-frame TCR alpha. Compared with unrelated sharing, twin-shared out-of-frame alpha sequences had more low-probability sequences.

TCRdb re-called the 5' RACE reads through MiXCR, storing one row per CDR3 protein. The repertoire holds 700,000 to 950,000 distinct CDR3 sequences, over 9% seen once, with about 1.5% in the top ten. The data also belong to a second study, concerning yellow fever vaccine responses in identical twins.

V is TRBV15 and J is TRBJ2-5; TRBD1 might be the D (5 bases). The sequencing input was PBMCs. The TCR comes from a woman between 18 and 29 years old in good health. CDR3 coding DNA: TGTGCCACCAGCAGACGACAGCAAGAGACCCAGTACTTC. Translation: CATSRRQQETQYF.